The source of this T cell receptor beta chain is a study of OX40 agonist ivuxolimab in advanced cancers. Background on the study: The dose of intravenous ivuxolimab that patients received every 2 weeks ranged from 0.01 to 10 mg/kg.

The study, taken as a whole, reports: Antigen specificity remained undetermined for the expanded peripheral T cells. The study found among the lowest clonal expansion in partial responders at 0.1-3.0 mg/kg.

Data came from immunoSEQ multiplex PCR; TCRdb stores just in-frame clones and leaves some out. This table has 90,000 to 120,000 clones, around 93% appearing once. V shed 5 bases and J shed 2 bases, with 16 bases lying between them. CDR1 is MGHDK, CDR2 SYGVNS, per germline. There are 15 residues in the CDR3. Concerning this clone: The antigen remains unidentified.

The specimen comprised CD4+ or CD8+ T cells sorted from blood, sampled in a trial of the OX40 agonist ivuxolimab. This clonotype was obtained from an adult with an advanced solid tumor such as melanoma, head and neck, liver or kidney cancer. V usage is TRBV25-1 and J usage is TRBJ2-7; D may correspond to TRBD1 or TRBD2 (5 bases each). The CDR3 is CASSLSGTTTYEQYF. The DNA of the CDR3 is TGTGCCAGCAGTTTATCCGGGACGACTACCTACGAGCAGTACTTC.